This TCR beta chain was sequenced during a study of human T cells and chemical hapten exposure. Study summary: DPC at 0.01% went onto the upper back in patch tests, read at 6 days. How much TCR each sample yielded varied, mostly because pooled library volumes differed slightly.

Indicated time point: pre-sensitization, week 0. The treatment is: therapeutic diphenylcyclopropenone sensitization with weekly scalp DPC. Every donor had alopecia and was 18 to 70 years old; all were suitable for DPC. TCRdb processed the RACE reads anew with MiXCR; each CDR3 protein has one entry. The sample includes more than 250,000 distinct CDR3 sequences, 7.7% of them seen just once. This clonotype was recorded many times. This TCR derives from a young man with alopecia areata. Some clones in this sample may be carry-over from other donors' samples. The sequencing used whole blood, collected in connection with sensitization to the hapten diphenylcyclopropenone (DPC).

In DNA form, the CDR3 reads TGTGCCAGCAGCCTCCGGGCCTTGGGGACTGAAGCTTTCTTT. Its protein is CASSLRALGTEAFF. The chain is built from TRBV5-6 and TRBJ1-1, with D hard to call. The CDR3 runs 14 residues. V dropped 4 bases and J dropped 5 bases, with 15 bases sitting between them. Germline V lookup: CDR1 SGHDT, CDR2 YYEEEE. Filled out from reference TRBV5-6 and TRBJ1-1, the complete variable domain reads DAGVTQSPTHLIKTRGQQVTLRCSPKSGHDTVSWYQQALGQGPQFIFQYYEEEERQRGNFPDRFSGHQFPNYSSELNVNALLLGDSALYLCASSLRALGTEAFFGQGTRLTVV.